This TCR beta chain stems from a study of T cell changes during pregnancy in multiple sclerosis. Libraries were prepared by immunoSEQ multiplex PCR; TCRdb keeps only in-frame clonotypes and omits some of them. The sample has approximately 35,000 clones; about nine tenths are singletons. This TCR was recovered from a female donor in good health, enrolled as a control in a pregnancy study. Specimen: CD4+ T cells from peripheral blood mononuclear cells, collected in the second trimester of pregnancy.

CDR3 nucleotide sequence: TGTGCCAGCAGCCTACGGGGGACAGGGAGTGATGGCTACACCTTC. As protein: CASSLRGTGSDGYTF. J is TRBJ1-2 and V is TRBV6-6; 9 nucleotides match TRBD1. Germline-derived CDR1 and CDR2 are MNHNY and SVGAGI (reference sequence). The V and J ends lost 6 bases and 6 bases, in that order; junction bases with no gene match: 11. CDR3 size: 15 residues.